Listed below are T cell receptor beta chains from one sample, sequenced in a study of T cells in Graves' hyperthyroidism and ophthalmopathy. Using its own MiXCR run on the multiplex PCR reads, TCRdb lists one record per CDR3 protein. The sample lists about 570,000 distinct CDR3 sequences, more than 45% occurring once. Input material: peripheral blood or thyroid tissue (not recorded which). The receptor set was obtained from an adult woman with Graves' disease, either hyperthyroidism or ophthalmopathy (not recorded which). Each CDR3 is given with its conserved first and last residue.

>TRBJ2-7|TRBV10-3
CAISSIRATYEQYF
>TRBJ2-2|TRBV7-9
CASSLRLAGFGELFF
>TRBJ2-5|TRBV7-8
CASGPTGEETQYF
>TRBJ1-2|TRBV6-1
CASSEALSYGYTF
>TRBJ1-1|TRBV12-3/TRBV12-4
CASSLTTEAFF
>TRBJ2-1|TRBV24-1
CATSDSGGESFWEQFF
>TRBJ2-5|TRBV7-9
CASSESGSRETQYF
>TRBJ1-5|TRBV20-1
CSADHSGSNQPQHF
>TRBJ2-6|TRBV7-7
CASSPRAGSGTNVLTF
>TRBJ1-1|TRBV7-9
CASSRWEANTEAFF
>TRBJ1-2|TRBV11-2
CASSLALRTGYTF
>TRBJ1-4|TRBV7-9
CASSFGQGAKEKLFF
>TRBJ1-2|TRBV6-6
CASTAGRSYGYTF
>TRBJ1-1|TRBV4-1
CASSQVTGETNTEAFF